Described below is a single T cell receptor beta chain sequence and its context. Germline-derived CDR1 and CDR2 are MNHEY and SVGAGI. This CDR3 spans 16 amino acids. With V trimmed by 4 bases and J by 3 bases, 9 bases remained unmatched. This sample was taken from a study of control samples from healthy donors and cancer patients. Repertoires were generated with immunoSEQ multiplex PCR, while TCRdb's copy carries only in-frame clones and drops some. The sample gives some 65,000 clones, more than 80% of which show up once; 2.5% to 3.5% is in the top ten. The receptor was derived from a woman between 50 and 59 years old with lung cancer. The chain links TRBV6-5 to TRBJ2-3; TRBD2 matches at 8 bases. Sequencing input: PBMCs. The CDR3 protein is CASSSPGGLLTDTQYF. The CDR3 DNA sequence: TGTGCCAGCAGTTCGCCGGGGGGGCTCCTGACAGATACGCAGTATTTT.